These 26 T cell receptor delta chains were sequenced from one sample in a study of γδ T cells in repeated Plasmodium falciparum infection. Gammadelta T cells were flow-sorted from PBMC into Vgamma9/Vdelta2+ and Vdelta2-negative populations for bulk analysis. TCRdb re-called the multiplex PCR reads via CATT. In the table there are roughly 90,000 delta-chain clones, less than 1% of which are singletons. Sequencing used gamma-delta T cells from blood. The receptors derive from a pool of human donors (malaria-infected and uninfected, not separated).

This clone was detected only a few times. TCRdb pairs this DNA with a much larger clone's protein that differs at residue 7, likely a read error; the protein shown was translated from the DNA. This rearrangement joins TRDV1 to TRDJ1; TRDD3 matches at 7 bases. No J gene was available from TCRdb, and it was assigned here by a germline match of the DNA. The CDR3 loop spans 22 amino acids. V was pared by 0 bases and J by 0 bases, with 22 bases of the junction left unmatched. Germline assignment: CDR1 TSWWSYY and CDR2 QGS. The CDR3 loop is CALGELEVPTGDKPGDTDKLIF. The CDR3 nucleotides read TGTGCTCTTGGGGAACTCGAGGTACCTACTGGGGATAAGCCCGGGGACACCGATAAACTCATCTTT.

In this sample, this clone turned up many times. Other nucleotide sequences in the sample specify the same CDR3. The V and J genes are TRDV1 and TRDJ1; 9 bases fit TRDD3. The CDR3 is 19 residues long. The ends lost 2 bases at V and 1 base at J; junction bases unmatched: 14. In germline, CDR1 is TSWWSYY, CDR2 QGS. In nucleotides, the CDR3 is TGTGCTCTTGGGGAAAGGATCACTAGGGGGATACCGCCCACCGATAAACTCATCTTT. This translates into CALGERITRGIPPTDKLIF.

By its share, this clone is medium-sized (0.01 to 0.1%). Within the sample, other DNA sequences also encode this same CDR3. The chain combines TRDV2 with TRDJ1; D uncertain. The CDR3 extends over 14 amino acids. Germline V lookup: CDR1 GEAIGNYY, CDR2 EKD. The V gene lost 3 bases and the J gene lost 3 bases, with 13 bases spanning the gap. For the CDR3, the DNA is TGTGCCTGTGACTTCCCCTCTCTGCCCGATAAACTCATCTTT. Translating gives CACDFPSLPDKLIF.

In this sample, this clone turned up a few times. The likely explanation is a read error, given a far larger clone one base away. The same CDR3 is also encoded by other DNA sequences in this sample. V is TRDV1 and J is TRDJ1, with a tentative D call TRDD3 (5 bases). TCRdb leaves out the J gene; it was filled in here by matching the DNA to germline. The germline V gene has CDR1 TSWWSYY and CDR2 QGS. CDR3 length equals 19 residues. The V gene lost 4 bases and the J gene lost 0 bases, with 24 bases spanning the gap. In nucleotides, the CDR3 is TGTGCTCTTGGGGGACTCTCGAGGTCGGGGGCCTTGTACACCGATAAACTCATCTTT. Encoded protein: CALGGLSRSGALYTDKLIF.

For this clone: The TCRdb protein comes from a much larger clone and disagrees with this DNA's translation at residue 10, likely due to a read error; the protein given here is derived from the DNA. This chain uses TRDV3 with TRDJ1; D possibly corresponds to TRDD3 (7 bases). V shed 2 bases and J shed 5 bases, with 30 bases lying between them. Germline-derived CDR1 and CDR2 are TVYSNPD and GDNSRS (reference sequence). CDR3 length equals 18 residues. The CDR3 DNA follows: TGTGCCTTTCCTTCCCCTTGCGTACTGGAGGATACGCAGGATAAACTCATCTTT. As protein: CAFPSPCVLEDTQDKLIF.

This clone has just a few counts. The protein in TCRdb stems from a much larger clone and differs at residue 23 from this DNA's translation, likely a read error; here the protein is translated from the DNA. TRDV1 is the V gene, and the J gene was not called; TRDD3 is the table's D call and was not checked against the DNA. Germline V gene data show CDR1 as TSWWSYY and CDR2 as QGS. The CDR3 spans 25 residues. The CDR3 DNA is TGTGCTCTTGGGGAACTCTATCCTACGTTTTACCCCCCGGGGGATACTCCAAAATACACCGATAAACCCATCTTT. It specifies CALGELYPTFYPPGDTPKYTDKPIF.

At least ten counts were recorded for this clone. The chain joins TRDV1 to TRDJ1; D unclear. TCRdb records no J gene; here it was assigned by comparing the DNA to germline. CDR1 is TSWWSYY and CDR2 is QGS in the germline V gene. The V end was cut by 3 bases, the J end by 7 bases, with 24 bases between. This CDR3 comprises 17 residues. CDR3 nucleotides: TGTGCTCTTGGGGATCCATCTCCCTTTCCAGCCTGGTCTAAACTCATCTTT. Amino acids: CALGDPSPFPAWSKLIF.

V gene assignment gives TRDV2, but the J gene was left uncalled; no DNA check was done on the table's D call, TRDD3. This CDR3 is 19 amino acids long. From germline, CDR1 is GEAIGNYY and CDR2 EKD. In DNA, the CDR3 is TGTGCATGTGACACCGTCATGGGGACTGGGGGATTAGCAAAAGAGAAAAGAATCTTT. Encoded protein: CACDTVMGTGGLAKEKRIF.

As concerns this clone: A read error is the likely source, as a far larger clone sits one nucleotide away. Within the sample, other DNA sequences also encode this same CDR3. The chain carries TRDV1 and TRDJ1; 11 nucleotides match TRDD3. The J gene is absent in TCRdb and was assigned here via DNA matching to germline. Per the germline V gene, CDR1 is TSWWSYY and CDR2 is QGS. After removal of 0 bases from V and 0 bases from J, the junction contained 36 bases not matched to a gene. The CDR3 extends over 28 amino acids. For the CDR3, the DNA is TGTGCTCTTGGGGAACTACTGGTTGGCATGCTTCCTACGCGTCTGGGGGATACCCGCGAATCGTACACCGATAAACTCATCTTT. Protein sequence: CALGELLVGMLPTRLGDTRESYTDKLIF.

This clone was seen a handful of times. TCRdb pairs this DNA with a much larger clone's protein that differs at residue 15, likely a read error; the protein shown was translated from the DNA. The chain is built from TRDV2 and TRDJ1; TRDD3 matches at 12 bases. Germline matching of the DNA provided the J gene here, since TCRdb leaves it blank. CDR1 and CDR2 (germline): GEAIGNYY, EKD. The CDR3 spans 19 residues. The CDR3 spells CACDTTPVLGDTATYKLIF. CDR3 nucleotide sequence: TGTGCCTGTGACACCACTCCCGTACTGGGGGATACTGCCACCTATAAACTCATCTTT.

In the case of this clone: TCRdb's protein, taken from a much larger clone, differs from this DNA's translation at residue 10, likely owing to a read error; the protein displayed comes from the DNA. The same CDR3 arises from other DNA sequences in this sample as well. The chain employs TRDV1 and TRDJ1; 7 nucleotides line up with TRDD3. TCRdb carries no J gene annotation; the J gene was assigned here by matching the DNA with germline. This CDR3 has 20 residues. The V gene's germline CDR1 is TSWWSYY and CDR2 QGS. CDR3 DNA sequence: TGTGCCCTTGGGGAGTTACTCTGGGGGGCGAGTTTAAAGTACACCGATAAACTCATCTTT. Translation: CALGELLWGASLKYTDKLIF.

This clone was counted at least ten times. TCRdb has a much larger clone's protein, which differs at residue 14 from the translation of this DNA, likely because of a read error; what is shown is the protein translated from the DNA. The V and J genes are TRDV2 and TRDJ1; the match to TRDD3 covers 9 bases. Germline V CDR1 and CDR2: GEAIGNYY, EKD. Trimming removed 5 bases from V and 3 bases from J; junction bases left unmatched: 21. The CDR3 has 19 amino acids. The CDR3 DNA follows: TGTGCCTGTGTCGGATTAGACGGATTACTGGGGGACTACGCCGATAAACTCATCTTT. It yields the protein CACVGLDGLLGDYADKLIF.

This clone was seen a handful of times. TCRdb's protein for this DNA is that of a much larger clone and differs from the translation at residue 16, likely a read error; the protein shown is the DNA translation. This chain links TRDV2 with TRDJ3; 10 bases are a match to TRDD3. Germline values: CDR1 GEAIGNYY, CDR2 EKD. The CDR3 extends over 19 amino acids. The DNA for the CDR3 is TGTGCCTGTGACACCGGGGGATACGATGTCTCCTGGGACACCCGACGGATGTTTTTC. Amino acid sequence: CACDTGGYDVSWDTRRMFF.

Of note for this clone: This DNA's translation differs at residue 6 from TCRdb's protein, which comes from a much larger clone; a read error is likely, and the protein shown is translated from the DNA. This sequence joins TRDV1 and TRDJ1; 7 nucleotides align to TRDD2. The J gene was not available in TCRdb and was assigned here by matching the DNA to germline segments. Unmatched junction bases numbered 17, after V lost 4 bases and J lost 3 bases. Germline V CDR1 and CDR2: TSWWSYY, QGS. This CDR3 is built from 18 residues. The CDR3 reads CALGGVPTRESKSDKLIF. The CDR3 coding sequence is TGTGCTCTTGGGGGTGTTCCTACGAGAGAATCCAAATCCGATAAACTCATCTTT.

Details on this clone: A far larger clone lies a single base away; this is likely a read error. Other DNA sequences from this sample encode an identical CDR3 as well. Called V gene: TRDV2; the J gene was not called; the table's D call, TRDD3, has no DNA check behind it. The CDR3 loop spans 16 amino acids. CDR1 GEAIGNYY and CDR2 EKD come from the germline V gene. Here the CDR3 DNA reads TGTGCCTGTGACCCCCTCGGCGGGGGGGGGGACGATAAGCTCATCTTT. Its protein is CACDPLGGGGDDKLIF.

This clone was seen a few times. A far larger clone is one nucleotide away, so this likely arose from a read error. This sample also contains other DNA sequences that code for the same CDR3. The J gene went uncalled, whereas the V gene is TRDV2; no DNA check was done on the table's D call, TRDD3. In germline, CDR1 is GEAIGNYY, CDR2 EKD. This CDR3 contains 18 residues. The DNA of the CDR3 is TGTGCCTGTGACACGATTTCAATGGGGGAAAAAGGATCCGATAAACTTATCTTT. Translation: CACDTISMGEKGSDKLIF.

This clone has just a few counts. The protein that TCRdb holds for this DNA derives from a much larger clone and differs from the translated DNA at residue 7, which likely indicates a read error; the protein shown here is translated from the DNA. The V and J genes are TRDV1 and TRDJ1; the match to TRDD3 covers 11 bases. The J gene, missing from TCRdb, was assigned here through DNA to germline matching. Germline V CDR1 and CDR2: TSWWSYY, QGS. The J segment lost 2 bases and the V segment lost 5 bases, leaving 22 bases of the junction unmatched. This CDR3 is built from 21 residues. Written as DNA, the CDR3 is TGTGCTCTTGGGACTGACCTGGGCCTGCGTTACTGGGGGATAAGGACCGATAAACTCATCTTT. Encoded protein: CALGTDLGLRYWGIRTDKLIF.

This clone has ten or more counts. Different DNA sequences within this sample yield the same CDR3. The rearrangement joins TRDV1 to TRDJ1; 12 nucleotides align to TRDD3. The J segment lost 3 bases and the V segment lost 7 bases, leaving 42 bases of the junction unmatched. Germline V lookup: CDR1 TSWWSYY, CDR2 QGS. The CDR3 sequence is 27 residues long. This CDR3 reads CALANGGSQRDETGGYSWTRGSDKLIF. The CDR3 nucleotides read TGTGCTCTTGCTAATGGTGGATCCCAAAGGGACGAAACTGGGGGATACTCCTGGACGAGAGGGTCCGATAAACTCATCTTT.

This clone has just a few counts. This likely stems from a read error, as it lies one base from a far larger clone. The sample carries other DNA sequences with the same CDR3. CDR3 protein: CALGEREVWDTDKLIF. Written as DNA, the CDR3 is TGCGCTCTTGGGGAACGGGAGGTTTGGGACACCGATAAACTCATCTTT. The gene calls are TRDV1 and TRDJ1; possible D gene TRDD3, 5 bases. The J gene is absent in TCRdb and was assigned here via DNA matching to germline. Germline V CDR1 and CDR2: TSWWSYY, QGS. This CDR3 spans 16 amino acids.

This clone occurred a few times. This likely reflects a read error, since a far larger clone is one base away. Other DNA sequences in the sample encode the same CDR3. In DNA, the CDR3 is TGTGCCTGTGACACAGTGGGGGATACGGGGGCTCTGACAGCACAACTCTTCTTT. Its protein product is CACDTVGDTGALTAQLFF. The chain couples TRDV2 to TRDJ2; 11 bases are a match to TRDD3. Assignment of the J gene here rests on matching the DNA to germline, because TCRdb gives none. The CDR3 totals 18 residues. CDR1 is GEAIGNYY and CDR2 is EKD in the germline V gene. The trim removed 1 base at V and 3 bases at J, leaving 9 bases unmatched.

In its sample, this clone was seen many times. The CDR3 is CALGEVPEGTDKLIF. The CDR3 DNA follows: TGTGCTCTTGGGGAAGTACCTGAGGGGACCGATAAACTCATCTTT. This chain joins TRDV1 and TRDJ1; D not certain. The ends were cut back, 2 bases at V and 2 bases at J, with 12 bases in the middle. CDR1 and CDR2 from the germline V gene are TSWWSYY and QGS. The length of the CDR3 is 15 residues.

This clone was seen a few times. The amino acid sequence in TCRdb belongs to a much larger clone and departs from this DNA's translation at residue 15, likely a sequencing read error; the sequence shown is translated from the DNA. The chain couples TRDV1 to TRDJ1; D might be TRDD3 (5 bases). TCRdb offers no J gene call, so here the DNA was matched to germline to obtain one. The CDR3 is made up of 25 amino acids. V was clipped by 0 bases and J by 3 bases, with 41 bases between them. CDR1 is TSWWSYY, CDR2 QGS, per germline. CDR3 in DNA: TGTGCTCTTGGGGAACTGGATAAGCTTAACCAACGCCGTGTCTCTCATTGGGGTGCGCCCGATAAACTCATCTTT. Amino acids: CALGELDKLNQRRVSHWGAPDKLIF.

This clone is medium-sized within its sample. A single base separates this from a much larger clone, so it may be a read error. This chain's CDR3 is CACDTVKSGGSETDKLTF. Written as DNA, the CDR3 is TGTGCCTGTGACACTGTAAAATCCGGGGGATCCGAAACCGATAAACTCACCTTT. The V gene is TRDV2, the J gene TRDJ1; 7 bases match TRDD3. CDR3 length equals 18 residues. CDR1 GEAIGNYY and CDR2 EKD come from the germline V gene.

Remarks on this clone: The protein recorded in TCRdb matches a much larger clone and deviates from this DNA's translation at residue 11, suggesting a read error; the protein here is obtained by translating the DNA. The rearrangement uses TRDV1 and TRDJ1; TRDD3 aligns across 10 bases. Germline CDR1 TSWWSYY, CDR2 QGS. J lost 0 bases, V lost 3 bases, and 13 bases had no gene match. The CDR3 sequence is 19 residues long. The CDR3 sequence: CALGDFRYWGMRNTDKLIF. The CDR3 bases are TGTGCTCTTGGGGATTTCCGGTACTGGGGGATGCGTAACACCGATAAACTCATCTTT.

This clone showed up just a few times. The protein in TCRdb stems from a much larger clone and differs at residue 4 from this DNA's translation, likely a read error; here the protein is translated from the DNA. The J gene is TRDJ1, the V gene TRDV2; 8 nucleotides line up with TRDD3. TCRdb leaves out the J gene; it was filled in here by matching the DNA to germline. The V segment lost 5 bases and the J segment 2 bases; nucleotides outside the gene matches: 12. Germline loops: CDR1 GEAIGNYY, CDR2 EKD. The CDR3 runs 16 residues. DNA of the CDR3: TGTGCCTGTGGCACTGGGGGGATCGTTGAAACCGATAAACTCATCTTT. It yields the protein CACGTGGIVETDKLIF.

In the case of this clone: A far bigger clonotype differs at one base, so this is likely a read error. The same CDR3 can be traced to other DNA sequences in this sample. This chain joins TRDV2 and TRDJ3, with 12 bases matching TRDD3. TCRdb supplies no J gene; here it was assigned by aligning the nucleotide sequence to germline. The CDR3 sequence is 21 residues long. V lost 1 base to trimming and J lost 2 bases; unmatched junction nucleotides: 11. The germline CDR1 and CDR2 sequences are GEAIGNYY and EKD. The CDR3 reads CACDTASLLGDTTWDTRQMFF. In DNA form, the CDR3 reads TGTGCCTGTGACACTGCGTCCCTACTGGGGGATACCACCTGGGACACCCGACAGATGTTTTTC.